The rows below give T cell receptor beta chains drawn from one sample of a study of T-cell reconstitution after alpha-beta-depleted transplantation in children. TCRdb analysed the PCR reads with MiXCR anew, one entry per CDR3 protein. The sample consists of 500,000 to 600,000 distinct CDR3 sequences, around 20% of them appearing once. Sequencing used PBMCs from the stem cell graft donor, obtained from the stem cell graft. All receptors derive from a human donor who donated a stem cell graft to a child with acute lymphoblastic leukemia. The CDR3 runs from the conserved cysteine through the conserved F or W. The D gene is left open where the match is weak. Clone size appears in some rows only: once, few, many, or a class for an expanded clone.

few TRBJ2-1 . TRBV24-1 TGTGCCACCAGTGACCTCAGGACAGCATCCTACAATGAGCAGTTCTTC CATSDLRTASYNEQFF
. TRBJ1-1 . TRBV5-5 TGTGCCAGCAGCTTTTCAATGGGCACTGAAGCTTTCTTT CASSFSMGTEAFF
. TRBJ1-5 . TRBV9 TGTGCCAGCAGCGTAGGAAGCGGGCAGAATCAGCCCCAGCATTTT CASSVGSGQNQPQHF
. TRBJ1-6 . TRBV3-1 TGTGCCAGCAGCCAGGCCACCTATGGAAATTCACCCCTCCACTTT CASSQATYGNSPLHF
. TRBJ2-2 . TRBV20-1 TGCAGTGCTAGAGATTTGGGCCCCGGGGAGCTGTTTTTT CSARDLGPGELFF
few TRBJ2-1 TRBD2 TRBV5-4 TGTGCCAGCAGCTGGGGGGCGGGAAGCGGGAGGTCCGGTGAGCAGTTCTTC CASSWGAGSGRSGEQFF
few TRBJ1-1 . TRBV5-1 TGCGCCAGCAGCTCAGGACAAATTGAAGCTTTCTTT CASSSGQIEAFF
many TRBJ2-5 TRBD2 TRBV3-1 TGTGCCAGCAGGGGGGGACTAGCGGGAGAAGAGACCCAGTACTTC CASRGGLAGEETQYF
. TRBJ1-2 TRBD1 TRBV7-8 TGTGCCAGCAGCTTAGCCCTACAGGGGTTCAACTATGGCTACACCTTC CASSLALQGFNYGYTF
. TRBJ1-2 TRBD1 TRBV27 TGTGCCAGCAGTTCTGCCCTCCGGGACAGGGACTATGGCTACACCTTC CASSSALRDRDYGYTF
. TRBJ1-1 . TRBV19 TGTGCCAGTATGGGGGGGCAGCGGGGGTCTGAAGCTTTCTTT CASMGGQRGSEAFF
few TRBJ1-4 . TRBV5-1 TGCGCCAGCAGGGACCCTCCGGAGGAAAAACTGTTTTTT CASRDPPEEKLFF
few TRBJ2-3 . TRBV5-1 TGCGCCAGCCGAGACGTCCCACAGGGTGGGAATACGCAGTATTTT CASRDVPQGGNTQYF
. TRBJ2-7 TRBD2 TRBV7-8 TGTGCCAGCAGCTTTCAAGCGGGAGGTTCCTACGAGCAGTACTTC CASSFQAGGSYEQYF
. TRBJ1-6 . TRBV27 TGTGCCAGCAGTTTGACCGTAGCTAGCTCCTATAATTCACCCCTCCACTTT CASSLTVASSYNSPLHF